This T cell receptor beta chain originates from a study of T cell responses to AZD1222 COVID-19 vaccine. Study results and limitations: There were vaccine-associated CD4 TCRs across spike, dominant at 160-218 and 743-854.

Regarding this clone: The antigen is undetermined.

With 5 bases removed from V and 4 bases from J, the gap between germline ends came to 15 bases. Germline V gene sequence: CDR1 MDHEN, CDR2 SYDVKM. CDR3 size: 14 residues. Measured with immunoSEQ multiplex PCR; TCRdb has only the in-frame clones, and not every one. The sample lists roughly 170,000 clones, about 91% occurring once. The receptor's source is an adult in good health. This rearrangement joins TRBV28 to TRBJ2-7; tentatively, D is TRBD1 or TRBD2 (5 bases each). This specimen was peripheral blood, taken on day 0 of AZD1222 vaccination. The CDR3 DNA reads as TGTGCCAGCAGTCAAACGGGGCCCCCGTACGAGCAGTACTTC. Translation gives CASSQTGPPYEQYF.